This TCR beta chain is from a study of post-analysis software for immune sequencing data. Study results and limitations: TRBV5-6, TRBV5-1 and TRBV20-1 belonged to a set of roughly 5 TRBV segments that were more frequent in patients than controls. With F measure, samples from one preparation batch clustered together strongly.

Tagging with unique molecular identifiers was a feature of the TCR beta cDNA libraries. TCRdb re-called the PCR reads through MiXCR, storing one row per CDR3 protein. This sample yields hundreds of thousands of distinct CDR3 sequences, of which roughly 50% are seen a single time; around 4.5% belongs to the top ten. Of note for this clonotype: Its antigen remains unknown.

V gave up 5 bases and J gave up 2 bases; unmatched junction bases: 8. This CDR3 is 17 amino acids long. CDR1 is LGHNA, CDR2 YNFKEQ, per germline. This TCR was sampled from a girl aged 10 to 17 with multiple sclerosis. V is TRBV4-2 and J is TRBJ2-1; 11 nucleotides align to TRBD2. Sample: blood. For the CDR3, the DNA is TGTGCCAGCAGCAAAACCATACTAGCGGGGGCCTACAATGAGCAGTTCTTC. Its protein is CASSKTILAGAYNEQFF.